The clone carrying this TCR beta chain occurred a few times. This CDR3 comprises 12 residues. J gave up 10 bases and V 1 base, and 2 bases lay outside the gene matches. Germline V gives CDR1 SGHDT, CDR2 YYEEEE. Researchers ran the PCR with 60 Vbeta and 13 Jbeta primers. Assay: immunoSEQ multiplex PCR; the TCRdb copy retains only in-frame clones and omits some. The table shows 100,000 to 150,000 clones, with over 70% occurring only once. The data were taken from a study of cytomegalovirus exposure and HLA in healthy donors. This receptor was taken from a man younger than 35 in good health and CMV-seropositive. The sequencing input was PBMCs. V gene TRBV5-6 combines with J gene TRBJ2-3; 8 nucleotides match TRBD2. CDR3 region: CASSLLLAAQYF. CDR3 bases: TGTGCCAGCAGCTTGTTACTAGCGGCGCAGTATTTT.